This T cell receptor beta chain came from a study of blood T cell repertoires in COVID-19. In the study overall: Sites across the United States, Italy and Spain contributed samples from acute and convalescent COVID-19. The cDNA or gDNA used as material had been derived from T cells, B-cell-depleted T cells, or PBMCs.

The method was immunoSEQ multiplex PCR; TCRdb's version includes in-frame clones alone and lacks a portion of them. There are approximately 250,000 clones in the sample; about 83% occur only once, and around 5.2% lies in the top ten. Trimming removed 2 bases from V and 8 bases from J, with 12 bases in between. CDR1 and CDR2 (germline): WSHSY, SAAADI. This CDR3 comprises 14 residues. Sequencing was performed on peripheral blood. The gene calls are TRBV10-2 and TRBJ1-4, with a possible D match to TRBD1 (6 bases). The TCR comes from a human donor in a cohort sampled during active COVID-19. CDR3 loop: CASSEPGEGEKLFF. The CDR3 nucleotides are TGCGCCAGCAGTGAGCCAGGGGAGGGCGAAAAACTGTTTTTT.